This TCR beta chain was profiled in a study of neoadjuvant anti-PD-1 for oral cavity cancer. Whole-study context: Patients without progression received a fourth nivolumab dose around day 43, then surgical resection on days 50-56.

Only in-frame clones appear in the TCRdb table, and some are missing; sequencing was by immunoSEQ multiplex PCR. The table records about 9,400 clones, about 60% of them present only once. The CDR3 spans 12 residues. Germline V gene lookup returns CDR1 SNHLY and CDR2 FYNNEI. The V end lost 7 bases, the J end lost 7 bases, and 14 bases lay between the germline ends. As for time point: after neoadjuvant nivolumab, at surgical resection. Patients had HPV-negative, locally advanced oral cavity squamous cell carcinoma. This chain uses TRBV2 with TRBJ2-7, with D possibly TRBD2 on 6 matching bases. The TCR sequence derives from a person aged 35-79 years with oral cavity squamous cell carcinoma. The starting material was PBMCs, obtained after nivolumab (anti-PD-1) treatment. CDR3 bases: TGTGCCAGCATATCACTGGGGGGTGAGCAGTACTTC. Translation: CASISLGGEQYF.